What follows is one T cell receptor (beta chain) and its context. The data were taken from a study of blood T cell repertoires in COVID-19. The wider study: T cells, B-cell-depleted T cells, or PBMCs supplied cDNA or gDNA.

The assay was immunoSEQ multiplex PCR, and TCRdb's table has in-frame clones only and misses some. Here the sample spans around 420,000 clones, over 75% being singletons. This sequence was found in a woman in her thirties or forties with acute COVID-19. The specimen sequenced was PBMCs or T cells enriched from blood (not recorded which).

CDR3 residues: CASTTTGTGGQVTGELFF. The CDR3 DNA reads TGTGCCAGCACGACAACCGGGACAGGGGGCCAAGTTACCGGGGAGCTGTTTTTT. The chain combines TRBV27 with TRBJ2-2, with 12 bases that match TRBD1. The CDR3 is 18 amino acids. With V trimmed by 7 bases and J by 5 bases, 14 bases remained unmatched. The germline gives CDR1 MNHEY, CDR2 SMNVEV (reference sequence).